The T cell receptor (beta chain) under discussion was sequenced for a study of cytomegalovirus exposure and HLA in healthy donors. Study in general: Early released data had about 80 million unique TCRs, all coming from HLA-typed donors. Study-wide results and limits: It was reported in a later analysis that an Asian-associated ancestry cluster showed fewer N-insertions than the 666-donor mean. Being indistinguishable, some V segments were excluded, TRBV6-2 and TRBV6-3 among them.

Primers: 60 Vbeta forward and 13 Jbeta reverse. The data were produced by immunoSEQ multiplex PCR, yet TCRdb's version contains in-frame clones alone and is incomplete. This table has some 150,000 clones, approximately 80% appearing once. As regards this clone: The antigen remains unidentified.

The CDR3 sequence is 17 residues long. CDR1 SNHLY and CDR2 FYNNEI come from the germline V gene. The sequencing sample was made of PBMCs. The TCR comes from a young man in good health and CMV-seropositive. V gene TRBV2 combines with J gene TRBJ1-1, with TRBD1 as a possible D gene (6 bases). CDR3 residues: CATRPAGVVLKGTEAFF. CDR3 sequence (DNA): TGTGCGACACGCCCGGCAGGGGTAGTATTGAAGGGGACTGAAGCTTTCTTT.